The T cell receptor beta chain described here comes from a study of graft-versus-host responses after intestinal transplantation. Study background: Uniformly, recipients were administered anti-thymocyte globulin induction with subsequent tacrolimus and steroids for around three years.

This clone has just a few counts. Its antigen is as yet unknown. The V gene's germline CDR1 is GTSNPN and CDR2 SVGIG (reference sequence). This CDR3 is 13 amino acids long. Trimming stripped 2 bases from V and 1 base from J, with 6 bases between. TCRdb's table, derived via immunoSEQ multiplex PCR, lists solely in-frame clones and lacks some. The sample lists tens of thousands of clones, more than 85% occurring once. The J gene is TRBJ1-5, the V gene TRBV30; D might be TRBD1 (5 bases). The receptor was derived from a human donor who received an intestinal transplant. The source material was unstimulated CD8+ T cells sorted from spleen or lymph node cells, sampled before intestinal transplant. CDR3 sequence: CAWSSGSNQPQHF. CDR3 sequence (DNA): TGTGCCTGGAGTTCAGGGAGCAATCAGCCCCAGCATTTT. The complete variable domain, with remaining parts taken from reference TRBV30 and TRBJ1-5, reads SQTIHQWPATLVQPVGSPLSLECTVEGTSNPNLYWYRQAAGRGLQLLFYSVGIGQISSEVPQNLSASRPQDRQFILSSKKLLLSDSGFYLCAWSSGSNQPQHFGDGTRLSIL.